These 8 T cell receptor beta chains came from one sample sequenced in a study of CD8+ T cells in alopecia areata. cDNA serving as the sequencing template came from extracted, reverse transcribed RNA. The table came from immunoSEQ multiplex PCR; TCRdb's copy has only in-frame clones and leaves some out. The top ten hold approximately 25% of the sample, which has 130,000 to 150,000 clones, 82% seen once. Treatment noted: oral pan-JAK inhibitor, 5-10 mg twice daily. The sequenced sample was CD8+ T cells sorted from blood, obtained at week 4, from a patient treated with tofacitinib. The receptors stem from a human donor with alopecia areata.

The CDR3 sequence is CASSLGAVTETQYF. The CDR3 coding sequence is TGTGCCAGCAGCTTAGGTGCGGTTACGGAGACCCAGTACTTC. The gene calls are TRBV11-1 and TRBJ2-5; D call uncertain. V dropped 1 base and J dropped 5 bases, with 11 bases sitting between them. Germline lookup yields CDR1 SGHAT and CDR2 FQDESV (reference sequence). CDR3 length equals 14 residues.

The chain joins TRBV30 to TRBJ2-7; D might be TRBD2 (5 bases). V was pared by 4 bases and J by 6 bases, with 16 bases between. The CDR3 contains 13 residues. From germline, CDR1 is GTSNPN and CDR2 SVGIG (reference sequence). The CDR3 sequence: CAWTAGTRGEQYF. The CDR3 nucleotides read TGTGCCTGGACCGCAGGAACTAGAGGCGAGCAGTACTTC.

The J gene is TRBJ2-5, the V gene TRBV7-9; TRBD2 aligns across 8 bases. Judging by the DNA end, TRBJ2-7 fits better; the J call may be wrong. Germline V gives CDR1 SEHNR, CDR2 FQNEAQ (reference sequence). The CDR3 is made up of 17 amino acids. The CDR3 sequence is CASSLERAGALLGEQYF. CDR3 nucleotides: TGTGCCAGCAGCTTAGAGCGAGCGGGGGCCCTCCTTGGCGAGCAGTACTTC.

V gene TRBV15 combines with J gene TRBJ1-5; no clear D gene. Germline CDR1 LNHNV, CDR2 YYDKDF (reference sequence). This CDR3 is built from 15 residues. Trimming removed 0 bases at V and 2 bases at J, with 8 bases between. CDR3 loop: CATSREPSGNQPQHF. DNA of the CDR3: TGTGCCACCAGCAGAGAGCCCAGTGGCAATCAGCCCCAGCATTTT.

This clone was seen more than once but under ten times. This sequence joins TRBV4-1 and TRBJ2-1, with D hard to call. The germline V gene encodes CDR1 MGHRA and CDR2 YSYEKL. The V gene lost 1 base and the J gene lost 6 bases, with 7 bases spanning the gap. The CDR3 has 13 amino acids. The CDR3 is CASSQGPFNEQFF. The CDR3, as DNA: TGCGCCAGCAGCCAAGGGCCGTTCAATGAGCAGTTCTTC.

This clone was recorded only once. This chain connects TRBV29-1 to TRBJ1-3; D is ambiguous. The germline CDR1 and CDR2 sequences are SQVTM and ANQGSEA. The V and J ends lost 4 bases and 4 bases respectively, with 8 bases between them. The CDR3 runs to 12 residues. The CDR3 region has the DNA TGCAGCGTTGGCCGGGAAGGAAACACCATATATTTT. This encodes CSVGREGNTIYF.

The table lists this clone with a few counts. This sequence joins TRBV5-1 and TRBJ2-3; D call uncertain. CDR3 length equals 17 residues. Trimming pared 0 bases from V and 4 bases from J, leaving 18 bases between. The germline gives CDR1 SGHRS, CDR2 YFSETQ. The CDR3 region has the DNA TGCGCCAGCAGCTTGGGCTCAACTATATCCAGTGCAGATACGCAGTATTTT. Its translation is CASSLGSTISSADTQYF.

The chain employs TRBV27 and TRBJ2-1; TRBD2 matches at 7 bases. Unmatched junction bases numbered 4, after V lost 8 bases and J lost 9 bases. The CDR3 consists of 11 residues. Germline CDR1 reads MNHEY; CDR2 reads SMNVEV (reference sequence). In nucleotides, the CDR3 is TGTGCCAGCGGGACTACTTTTGAGCAGTTCTTC. Protein: CASGTTFEQFF.